This T cell receptor beta chain was sequenced in a study of cytomegalovirus exposure and HLA in healthy donors. Across the whole study: Both the approximately 120 validation repertoires and the 600 to 750 first-cohort repertoires used the same platform, as reported by a later analysis. Study-wide points: Among TCR beta chains, those listed as cytomegalovirus-associated numbered around 180. Among TCR sequences, most were rare, though some public TCRs appeared in many donors.

Here immunoSEQ multiplex PCR was the method, and the copy in TCRdb shows in-frame clones only, minus some. The sample holds some 45,000 clones, around nine tenths seen once. Trimming shortened V by 3 bases and J by 1 base, and 13 bases separated the two germline ends. CDR3 length equals 15 residues. Germline values: CDR1 SGHRS, CDR2 YFSETQ. A note on this clone: Its antigen is not known.

Sequencing was done on a sample of PBMCs. The source is a young man in good health and CMV-seronegative. The J gene is TRBJ2-5, the V gene TRBV5-1; possibly TRBD1 for D (6 bases). CDR3 sequence reads: CASSSSGQTQETQYF. The CDR3 DNA reads TGCGCCAGCAGCTCCAGTGGACAGACCCAAGAGACCCAGTACTTC.